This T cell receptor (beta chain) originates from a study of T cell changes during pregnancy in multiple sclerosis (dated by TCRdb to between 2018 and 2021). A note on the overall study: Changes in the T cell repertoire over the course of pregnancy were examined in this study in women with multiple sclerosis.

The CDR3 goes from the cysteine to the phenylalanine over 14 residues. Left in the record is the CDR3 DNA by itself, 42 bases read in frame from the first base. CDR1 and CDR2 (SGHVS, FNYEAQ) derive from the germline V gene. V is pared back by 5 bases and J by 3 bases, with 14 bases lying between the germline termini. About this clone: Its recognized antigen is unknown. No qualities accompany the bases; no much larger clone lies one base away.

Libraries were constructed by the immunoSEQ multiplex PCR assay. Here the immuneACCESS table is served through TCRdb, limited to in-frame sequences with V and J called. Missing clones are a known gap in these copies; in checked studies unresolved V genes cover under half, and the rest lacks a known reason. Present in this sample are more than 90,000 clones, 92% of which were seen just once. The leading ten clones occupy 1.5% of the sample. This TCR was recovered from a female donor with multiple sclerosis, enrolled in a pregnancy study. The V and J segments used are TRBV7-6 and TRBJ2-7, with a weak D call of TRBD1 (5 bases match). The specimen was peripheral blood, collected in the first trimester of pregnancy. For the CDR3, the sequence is CASSPNPRGYEQYF. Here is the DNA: TGTGCCAGCAGCCCTAACCCTAGGGGCTACGAGCAGTACTTC.